This is a list of T cell receptor beta chains from one sample in a study of T cells after yellow fever vaccination. TCRdb reprocessed the 5' RACE reads via MiXCR and lists one record per CDR3 protein. Of around 300,000 distinct CDR3 sequences in the sample, about an eighth are singletons; the top ten hold about 0.51%. Sequenced here: CD4+ T cells sorted from PBMCs, sampled 45 days after the yellow fever booster vaccination. These receptor sequences come from a man aged 25-40 years who received the YFV17D yellow fever vaccine. Each CDR3 is given with its conserved first and last residue.

14 | TRBV6-1 | CASSKLGGGNEQFF
15 | TRBV23-1 | CASSQMTEVQETQYF
15 | TRBV12-3/TRBV12-4 | CASSAITSGNNEQFF
10 | TRBV30 | CAWKRGEQFF
16 | TRBV5-1 | CASSFRASPSTDTQYF
14 | TRBV20-1 | CSARVRRNSYEQYF
15 | TRBV6-1 | CASTPPHGDVGEQYF
12 | TRBV12-3/TRBV12-4 | CASIGGNSEAFF
16 | TRBV5-1 | CASSFARSGSYNEQFF
16 | TRBV18 | CASSPFPGGSGTEAFF
13 | TRBV25-1 | CASSGIQGYGYTF
16 | TRBV7-2 | CASSNIRDYLDNEQFF
14 | TRBV20-1 | CSASRLAGADTQYF
14 | TRBV3-1 | CASSQSGLTDTQYF
14 | TRBV18 | CASSPGGTTDTQYF
14 | TRBV27 | CASSPTGASGKLFF
17 | TRBV15 | CATSPHRQARSTDTQYF
13 | TRBV18 | CASSPPMGNEQFF
15 | TRBV7-2 | CASSPETLAKNIQYF
16 | TRBV7-2 | CASSLRQAPGREKLFF
16 | TRBV5-4 | CASSSATSGTRSEQFF
14 | TRBV7-2 | CASSRTGAESPLHF
14 | TRBV6-1 | CASSLAGAPETQYF